The rows below give T cell receptor beta chains drawn from one sample of a study of blood T cell repertoires in COVID-19. Using immunoSEQ multiplex PCR, the repertoire was profiled, and TCRdb retains in-frame clones only, with some absent. The sample includes roughly 340,000 clones, around 91% of them seen just once. Input material: peripheral blood. These receptors were obtained from a woman younger than 35 who had recovered from COVID-19. CDR3s include the opening cysteine and the closing phenylalanine or tryptophan. A D gene is named only where the DNA matches it firmly. Not every row has a clone size; where given, it reads once, few, many or a size class.

len	v_gene	d_gene	j_gene	abundance	CDR3aa	CDR3nt
13	TRBV24-1	TRBD1	TRBJ1-2	-	CATSDWDSYGYTF	TGTGCCACCAGTGATTGGGACAGCTATGGCTACACCTTC
16	TRBV7-9	-	TRBJ1-2	-	CASSLVAGVPDYGYTF	TGTGCCAGCAGCTTAGTCGCAGGGGTCCCTGACTATGGCTACACCTTC
13	TRBV30	TRBD1	TRBJ1-6	-	CACGQGSDSPLHF	TGTGCCTGCGGACAGGGGAGTGATTCACCCCTCCACTTT
17	TRBV11-2	-	TRBJ1-3	-	CASSLDLGLSSGNTIYF	TGTGCCAGCAGCTTAGATTTAGGACTGAGCTCTGGAAACACCATATATTTT
16	TRBV29-1	TRBD2	TRBJ2-5	-	CSVVPGTSAPQETQYF	TGCAGCGTTGTCCCCGGGACTAGCGCTCCCCAAGAGACCCAGTACTTC
16	TRBV21-1	-	TRBJ2-4	-	CASSKSPGNSKNIQYF	TGTGCCAGCAGCAAAAGCCCGGGGAATTCCAAAAACATTCAGTACTTC
15	TRBV4-1	TRBD1	TRBJ2-5	few	CASSQLGTAKETQYF	TGCGCCAGCAGCCAACTAGGGACAGCAAAAGAGACCCAGTACTTC
12	TRBV7-9	-	TRBJ1-1	-	CASRGRNTEAFF	TGTGCCAGCAGGGGCCGTAACACTGAAGCTTTCTTT
13	TRBV5-1	-	TRBJ1-5	once	CASSPSPNQPQHF	TGCGCCAGCAGTCCTAGCCCCAATCAGCCCCAGCATTTT
14	TRBV7-9	TRBD1	TRBJ1-1	-	CASSLRGPRTEAFF	TGTGCCAGCAGCTTGAGGGGGCCAAGGACTGAAGCTTTCTTT
13	TRBV5-4	TRBD2	TRBJ2-2	few	CAGSGGNTGELFF	TGTGCCGGTAGCGGGGGGAACACCGGGGAGCTGTTTTTT
13	TRBV5-1	-	TRBJ1-5	-	CASSEGAGQPQHF	TGCGCCAGCAGCGAAGGGGCTGGGCAGCCCCAGCATTTT
14	TRBV19	-	TRBJ1-1	-	CASSMTVKNTEAFF	TGTGCCAGTAGTATGACAGTGAAGAACACTGAAGCTTTCTTT
14	TRBV6-2/TRBV6-3	-	TRBJ1-5	-	CASSYRWRGQPQHF	TGTGCCAGCAGTTATCGGTGGAGGGGTCAGCCCCAGCATTTT
15	TRBV9	TRBD2	TRBJ2-1	-	CASARTSGGYNEQFF	TGTGCCAGCGCACGTACTAGCGGGGGTTACAATGAGCAGTTCTTC
14	TRBV5-1	-	TRBJ2-3	-	CASSLVAGTDTQYF	TGCGCCAGCAGCTTGGTGGCGGGCACAGATACGCAGTATTTT
15	TRBV10-3	-	TRBJ2-1	-	CAISDSGTSGDEQFF	TGTGCCATCAGTGATTCCGGGACTTCGGGGGATGAGCAGTTCTTC
15	TRBV4-1	-	TRBJ1-5	-	CASSQGDWSNQPQHF	TGCGCCAGCAGCCAAGGTGACTGGAGCAATCAGCCCCAGCATTTT
15	TRBV6-6	TRBD1	TRBJ1-1	-	CASSWDRGMNTEAFF	TGTGCCAGCAGTTGGGACAGAGGGATGAACACTGAAGCTTTCTTT
17	TRBV4-3	-	TRBJ2-3	-	CASSPGWRISLADTQYF	TGCGCCAGCAGCCCGGGATGGCGGATTTCCCTCGCAGATACGCAGTATTTT
16	TRBV7-8	-	TRBJ1-1	-	CASSSRGVLMNTEAFF	TGTGCCAGCAGCTCCCGCGGGGTCCTAATGAACACTGAAGCTTTCTTT
16	TRBV4-1	TRBD1	TRBJ1-4	-	CASSQAGQGLNEKLFF	TGCGCCAGCAGCCAAGCCGGACAGGGGCTGAATGAAAAACTGTTTTTT
13	TRBV28	-	TRBJ2-1	-	CASSSTPLEKQFF	TGTGCCAGCAGTTCAACTCCGTTAGAGAAGCAGTTCTTC
17	TRBV19	TRBD1	TRBJ1-1	-	CASSEAASTGDGTEAFF	TGTGCCAGTAGTGAAGCAGCCTCGACAGGGGATGGCACTGAAGCTTTCTTT
15	TRBV6-5	-	TRBJ1-2	-	CASSYQDTDSYGYTF	TGTGCCAGCAGTTACCAAGACACGGACAGCTATGGCTACACCTTC
13	TRBV12-3/TRBV12-4	TRBD1	TRBJ2-2	once	CASNIQGAGELFF	TGTGCCAGCAATATACAGGGGGCCGGGGAGCTGTTTTTT
16	TRBV18	-	TRBJ2-3	-	CASSPIPPWQAGTQYF	TGTGCCAGCTCACCCATACCCCCTTGGCAGGCGGGTACGCAGTATTTT
14	TRBV7-9	-	TRBJ1-5	-	CASSQGGSNQPQHF	TGTGCCAGCAGCCAGGGTGGGAGCAATCAGCCCCAGCATTTT
15	TRBV5-1	-	TRBJ1-2	-	CASSLVSWGRSGYTF	TGCGCCAGCAGCTTGGTAAGTTGGGGGAGGAGTGGCTACACCTTC
15	TRBV6-5	TRBD2	TRBJ2-3	-	CASSYGTSAGDTQYF	TGTGCCAGCAGTTACGGAACTAGCGCTGGGGACACGCAGTATTTT
15	TRBV5-8	TRBD1	TRBJ2-1	-	CASSLTGTGYNEQFF	TGTGCCAGCAGCCTCACCGGGACAGGGTACAATGAGCAGTTCTTC
15	TRBV7-2	-	TRBJ2-2	-	CASSLGRVDTGELFF	TGTGCCAGCAGCTTAGGGAGGGTCGACACCGGGGAGCTGTTTTTT
16	TRBV5-1	TRBD1	TRBJ2-1	-	CASSLVGGSSYNEQFF	TGCGCCAGCAGCTTGGTAGGGGGCTCGTCCTACAATGAGCAGTTCTTC
14	TRBV5-8	TRBD1	TRBJ1-5	-	CASSLDRGNQPQHF	TGTGCCAGCAGCTTGGACAGGGGGAATCAGCCCCAGCATTTT
15	TRBV25-1	TRBD1	TRBJ1-5	-	CASSGQGWSNQPQHF	TGTGCCAGCAGTGGACAGGGTTGGAGCAATCAGCCCCAGCATTTT